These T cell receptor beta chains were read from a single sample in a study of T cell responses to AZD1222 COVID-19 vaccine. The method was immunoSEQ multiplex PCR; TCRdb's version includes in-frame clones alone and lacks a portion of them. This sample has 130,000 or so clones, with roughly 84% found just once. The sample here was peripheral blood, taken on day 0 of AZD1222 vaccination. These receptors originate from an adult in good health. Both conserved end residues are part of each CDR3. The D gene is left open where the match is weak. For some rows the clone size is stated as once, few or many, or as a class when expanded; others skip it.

cdr3_nt: TGTGCCAGCAGTTTTCATTGGAGCAATCAGCCCCAGCATTTT
cdr3_aa: CASSFHWSNQPQHF
v_call: TRBV6-5
clone_size: .
d_call: .
j_call: TRBJ1-5
cdr3_length: 14

cdr3_nt: TGCGCCAGCAGCCAAGGGGTCAAATCCTACGAGCAGTACTTC
cdr3_aa: CASSQGVKSYEQYF
v_call: TRBV4-1
clone_size: .
d_call: .
j_call: TRBJ2-7
cdr3_length: 14

cdr3_nt: TGTGCCAGCACCGCTCTCGGGCGCAATCAGCCCCAGCATTTT
cdr3_aa: CASTALGRNQPQHF
v_call: TRBV21-1
clone_size: .
d_call: .
j_call: TRBJ1-5
cdr3_length: 14

cdr3_nt: TGTGCCAGCAGCAACCAGGGGCGGGGTTCCTATGGCTACACCTTC
cdr3_aa: CASSNQGRGSYGYTF
v_call: TRBV9
clone_size: .
d_call: .
j_call: TRBJ1-2
cdr3_length: 15

cdr3_nt: TGTGCCAGCTCACCAGACATGAACACTGAAGCTTTCTTT
cdr3_aa: CASSPDMNTEAFF
v_call: TRBV18
clone_size: .
d_call: .
j_call: TRBJ1-1
cdr3_length: 13

cdr3_nt: TGTGCCAGCTCCCGGGACAGGGGCGATGAGCAGTACTTC
cdr3_aa: CASSRDRGDEQYF
v_call: TRBV18
clone_size: .
d_call: TRBD1
j_call: TRBJ2-7
cdr3_length: 13

cdr3_nt: TGTGCCCAGAGTCGTGAGGGGACTATTCAACCCCTCCACTTT
cdr3_aa: CAQSREGTIQPLHF
v_call: TRBV30
clone_size: .
d_call: .
j_call: TRBJ1-6
cdr3_length: 14

cdr3_nt: TGTGCCAGCTCAGCAACAGCCCAAGAGACCCAGTACTTC
cdr3_aa: CASSATAQETQYF
v_call: TRBV18
clone_size: .
d_call: .
j_call: TRBJ2-5
cdr3_length: 13

cdr3_nt: TGTGCCAGCAGCTCAGGGGTTAGCGCAGATACGCAGTATTTT
cdr3_aa: CASSSGVSADTQYF
v_call: TRBV7-3
clone_size: .
d_call: .
j_call: TRBJ2-3
cdr3_length: 14

cdr3_nt: TGTGCCAGCAGCTCCTGGACTCAGCCGGCAGATACGCAGTATTTT
cdr3_aa: CASSSWTQPADTQYF
v_call: TRBV7-2
clone_size: .
d_call: .
j_call: TRBJ2-3
cdr3_length: 15

cdr3_nt: TGTGCCAGCAGCCAAGAGCGGGAGGGCCTTGCCTATACGCAGTATTTT
cdr3_aa: CASSQEREGLAYTQYF
v_call: TRBV3-1/TRBV3-2
clone_size: .
d_call: TRBD2
j_call: TRBJ2-3
cdr3_length: 16

cdr3_nt: TGTGCCAGCAGCGGAACCGGGACACCTCGAAACACCATATATTTT
cdr3_aa: CASSGTGTPRNTIYF
v_call: TRBV7-9
clone_size: .
d_call: .
j_call: TRBJ1-3
cdr3_length: 15

cdr3_nt: TGTGCCAGCTCCCCCGGACTAGCGGGGCTGACCGGGGAGCTGTTTTTT
cdr3_aa: CASSPGLAGLTGELFF
v_call: TRBV21-1
clone_size: .
d_call: .
j_call: TRBJ2-2
cdr3_length: 16

cdr3_nt: TGTGCCAGCAGTTACATAAGGGTTGGGACAGATACGCAGTATTTT
cdr3_aa: CASSYIRVGTDTQYF
v_call: TRBV6-5
clone_size: .
d_call: .
j_call: TRBJ2-3
cdr3_length: 15

cdr3_nt: TGTGCCAGCAGTTACTCGGCAGGGGTGGCGGCTGGCTACACCTTC
cdr3_aa: CASSYSAGVAAGYTF
v_call: TRBV6-5
clone_size: .
d_call: .
j_call: TRBJ1-2
cdr3_length: 15

cdr3_nt: TGCGCCAGCAGTCAAGCCCCAGTCTTACATAGCTCCTATAATTCACCCCTCCACTTT
cdr3_aa: CASSQAPVLHSSYNSPLHF
v_call: TRBV4-1
clone_size: .
d_call: .
j_call: TRBJ1-6
cdr3_length: 19

cdr3_nt: TGTGCCAGCAGCAGCGGCAACCCCCAACACAATTCACCCCTCCACTTT
cdr3_aa: CASSSGNPQHNSPLHF
v_call: TRBV5-4
clone_size: .
d_call: .
j_call: TRBJ1-6
cdr3_length: 16

cdr3_nt: TGTGCCAGCAGCCCTCTTGGCGCAGAATCCACAGATACGCAGTATTTT
cdr3_aa: CASSPLGAESTDTQYF
v_call: TRBV5-5
clone_size: .
d_call: .
j_call: TRBJ2-3
cdr3_length: 16

cdr3_nt: TGTGCCAGCAGCTTAGAACCGTACCTCTCCTACAATGAGCAGTTCTTC
cdr3_aa: CASSLEPYLSYNEQFF
v_call: TRBV7-8
clone_size: .
d_call: .
j_call: TRBJ2-1
cdr3_length: 16

cdr3_nt: TGTGCCAGTAGTGGGCCGGGACAGGGTCATTCACCCCTCCACTTT
cdr3_aa: CASSGPGQGHSPLHF
v_call: TRBV19
clone_size: .
d_call: TRBD1
j_call: TRBJ1-6
cdr3_length: 15

cdr3_nt: TGTGCCAGTAGTATTACCCCAATGGGCCAAGAGACCCAGTACTTC
cdr3_aa: CASSITPMGQETQYF
v_call: TRBV19
clone_size: .
d_call: .
j_call: TRBJ2-5
cdr3_length: 15

cdr3_nt: TGCGCCCCCCAGGGGGGTCTCTCTGGAAACACCATATATTTT
cdr3_aa: CAPQGGLSGNTIYF
v_call: TRBV10-2
clone_size: .
d_call: TRBD1
j_call: TRBJ1-3
cdr3_length: 14

cdr3_nt: TGTGCCAGCAGATCCCAGGGAGCTAACTATGGCTACACCTTC
cdr3_aa: CASRSQGANYGYTF
v_call: TRBV6-5
clone_size: .
d_call: .
j_call: TRBJ1-2
cdr3_length: 14

cdr3_nt: TGCAGCGTCGACGGATACAGGGGAAATGAGCAGTTCTTC
cdr3_aa: CSVDGYRGNEQFF
v_call: TRBV29-1
clone_size: .
d_call: TRBD1
j_call: TRBJ2-1
cdr3_length: 13

cdr3_nt: TGCGCCAGCAGCCAAGAATATCGCCGGCACGGACAGGGTTTCTACACCTTC
cdr3_aa: CASSQEYRRHGQGFYTF
v_call: TRBV4-3
clone_size: .
d_call: TRBD1
j_call: TRBJ1-2
cdr3_length: 17

cdr3_nt: TGTGCCACCAGTGATGGGGGGTTGTCTGGGGCCAACGTCCTGACTTTC
cdr3_aa: CATSDGGLSGANVLTF
v_call: TRBV24-1
clone_size: .
d_call: .
j_call: TRBJ2-6
cdr3_length: 16

cdr3_nt: TGTGCCAGCAGTAGACAGGGAACGACTGAAGCTTTCTTT
cdr3_aa: CASSRQGTTEAFF
v_call: TRBV6-6
clone_size: once
d_call: TRBD1
j_call: TRBJ1-1
cdr3_length: 13

cdr3_nt: TGTGCCAGCAGCTATTTAAGCAATGAGCAGTTCTTC
cdr3_aa: CASSYLSNEQFF
v_call: TRBV5-6
clone_size: few
d_call: .
j_call: TRBJ2-1
cdr3_length: 12

cdr3_nt: TGTGCCAGCAGTCAGTTGGCTGAAGCTTTCTTT
cdr3_aa: CASSQLAEAFF
v_call: TRBV12-3/TRBV12-4
clone_size: .
d_call: .
j_call: TRBJ1-1
cdr3_length: 11

cdr3_nt: TGTGCCAGCAGCCATATCCCCAGCCCCAATCAGCCCCAGCATTTT
cdr3_aa: CASSHIPSPNQPQHF
v_call: TRBV5-5
clone_size: .
d_call: .
j_call: TRBJ1-5
cdr3_length: 15

cdr3_nt: TGTGCCATCAGGGGGGGACAGGGGGAGAACACTGAAGCTTTCTTT
cdr3_aa: CAIRGGQGENTEAFF
v_call: TRBV10-3
clone_size: .
d_call: TRBD1
j_call: TRBJ1-1
cdr3_length: 15

cdr3_nt: TGTGCCAGCAGCCCTGAAGGGTTCACTGAAGCTTTCTTT
cdr3_aa: CASSPEGFTEAFF
v_call: TRBV9
clone_size: .
d_call: .
j_call: TRBJ1-1
cdr3_length: 13

cdr3_nt: TGTGCCAGTAGCCGGGGGTGGGTAAACACCGGGGAGCTGTTTTTT
cdr3_aa: CASSRGWVNTGELFF
v_call: TRBV19
clone_size: .
d_call: .
j_call: TRBJ2-2
cdr3_length: 15

cdr3_nt: TGCGCCAGCAGCTTGGGTCAGACAGGTATTTCACCCCTCCACTTT
cdr3_aa: CASSLGQTGISPLHF
v_call: TRBV5-1
clone_size: .
d_call: .
j_call: TRBJ1-6
cdr3_length: 15

cdr3_nt: TGTGCCAGCAGTAGACAGGGATCTGTCAATGAGCAGTTCTTC
cdr3_aa: CASSRQGSVNEQFF
v_call: TRBV6-5
clone_size: .
d_call: TRBD1
j_call: TRBJ2-1
cdr3_length: 14

cdr3_nt: TGTGCCAGCAGCAAAAAACGGGTCAGGGACAGAGGGCACGGCTCTGGAAACACCATATATTTT
cdr3_aa: CASSKKRVRDRGHGSGNTIYF
v_call: TRBV7-8
clone_size: .
d_call: TRBD1
j_call: TRBJ1-3
cdr3_length: 21

cdr3_nt: TGTGCCAGCAGCTTAGGCGTCTTAGGGGGGCCAGATACGCAGTATTTT
cdr3_aa: CASSLGVLGGPDTQYF
v_call: TRBV7-9
clone_size: .
d_call: .
j_call: TRBJ2-3
cdr3_length: 16

cdr3_nt: TGTGCCAGCAGCCTACAGGGGCTCACTGAAGCTTTCTTT
cdr3_aa: CASSLQGLTEAFF
v_call: TRBV3-1/TRBV3-2
clone_size: .
d_call: TRBD1
j_call: TRBJ1-1
cdr3_length: 13

cdr3_nt: TGCGCCAGCACTTTAGACAGGGGTGAAGCTTTCTTT
cdr3_aa: CASTLDRGEAFF
v_call: TRBV5-1
clone_size: .
d_call: TRBD1
j_call: TRBJ1-1
cdr3_length: 12

cdr3_nt: TGTGCCAGTATAAGCGGTCGGGGATACAATGAGCAGTTCTTC
cdr3_aa: CASISGRGYNEQFF
v_call: TRBV19
clone_size: few
d_call: .
j_call: TRBJ2-1
cdr3_length: 14

cdr3_nt: TGTGCCAGCAGCTTATGGGGAATGGGGGGCCCAGGGACCCAGTACTTC
cdr3_aa: CASSLWGMGGPGTQYF
v_call: TRBV7-2
clone_size: .
d_call: .
j_call: TRBJ2-5
cdr3_length: 16

cdr3_nt: TGTGCCAGTAGTTGGACAGGTAGCGACGAGCAGTACTTC
cdr3_aa: CASSWTGSDEQYF
v_call: TRBV19
clone_size: .
d_call: TRBD1
j_call: TRBJ2-7
cdr3_length: 13

cdr3_nt: TGCGCCAGCAGCTTGGGTAGCGGGGTGTACGAGCAGTACTTC
cdr3_aa: CASSLGSGVYEQYF
v_call: TRBV5-1
clone_size: .
d_call: TRBD2
j_call: TRBJ2-7
cdr3_length: 14

cdr3_nt: TGTGCCACCAGTGATACCGTAGCGGGACCAACCTACAATGAGCAGTTCTTC
cdr3_aa: CATSDTVAGPTYNEQFF
v_call: TRBV24-1
clone_size: once
d_call: TRBD2
j_call: TRBJ2-1
cdr3_length: 17